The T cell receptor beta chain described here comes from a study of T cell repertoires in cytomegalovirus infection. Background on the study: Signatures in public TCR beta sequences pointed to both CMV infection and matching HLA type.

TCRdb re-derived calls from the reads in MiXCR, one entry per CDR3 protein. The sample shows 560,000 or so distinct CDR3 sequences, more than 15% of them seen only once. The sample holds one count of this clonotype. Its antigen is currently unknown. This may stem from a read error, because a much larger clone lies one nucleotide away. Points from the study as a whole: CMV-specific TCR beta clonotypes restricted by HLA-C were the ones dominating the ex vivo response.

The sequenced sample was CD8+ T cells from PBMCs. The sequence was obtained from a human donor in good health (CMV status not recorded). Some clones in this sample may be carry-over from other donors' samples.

The CDR3 loop is CASSWEALAGSSYNEQFF. CDR3 nucleotide sequence: TGCGCCAGCAGCTGGGAGGCACTAGCGGGTTCCTCCTACAATGAGCAGTTCTTC. The rearrangement uses TRBV5-1 and TRBJ2-1; 9 nucleotides line up with TRBD2. Germline V gives CDR1 SGHRS, CDR2 YFSETQ. Germline trimming cut 3 bases from V and 0 bases from J; bases unmatched to any gene: 10. This CDR3 has 18 amino acids.